The 21 T cell receptor beta chains listed next were all sequenced from one sample in a study of healthy donors' naive CD4 and CD8 T cells. TCR libraries were built from about 500 ng of total RNA by linear amplification. TCRdb fed the reads into MiXCR, producing one record per CDR3 protein. This sample has approximately 180,000 distinct CDR3 sequences; 65% to 75% occur once, and the top ten carry approximately 2.5%. Sample: naive CD4+ and CD8+ T cells sorted from blood, pooled from several donors. Every receptor here comes from a pool of human donors in good health; the sample pools cells from several healthy donors.

This clonotype was found once. CDR3 coding DNA: TGTGCCAGCAGCCCAGGACAGGGGAGGTCACCCCTCCACTTT. Its translation is CASSPGQGRSPLHF. This sequence joins TRBV7-8 and TRBJ1-6, with 9 bases that match TRBD1. Unmatched junction bases numbered 6, after V lost 5 bases and J lost 10 bases. The length of the CDR3 is 14 residues. The germline V gene encodes CDR1 SGHVS and CDR2 FQNEAQ.

This clonotype came up a few times. This chain connects TRBV6-2 or TRBV6-3 to TRBJ2-7; 7 bases agree with TRBD1. V lost 5 bases, J lost 0 bases, and 4 bases stayed unmatched. Germline lookup yields CDR1 MNHEY and CDR2 SVGEGT. CDR3 length: 14 amino acids. CDR3 sequence reads: CASSRGDSSYEQYF. The CDR3 region has the DNA TGTGCCAGCAGTAGAGGGGACAGCTCCTACGAGCAGTACTTC.

V gene TRBV29-1 combines with J gene TRBJ2-4; possibly TRBD2 for D (5 bases). V was trimmed by 6 bases and J by 8 bases, leaving 14 bases between them. The germline V gene encodes CDR1 SQVTM and CDR2 ANQGSEA. This CDR3 has 12 amino acids. CDR3 sequence: CSVTGRGDIQYF. The CDR3 nucleotides read TGCAGCGTCACTGGACGGGGAGACATTCAGTACTTC.

The rearrangement links TRBV29-1 to TRBJ2-7; tentative D call: TRBD1 (5 bases). V lost 4 bases and J lost 5, with 12 bases in between. CDR3 length equals 12 residues. CDR1 SQVTM and CDR2 ANQGSEA come from the germline V gene. In DNA form, the CDR3 reads TGCAGCGTTGCCCAGGGCGGTCACGAGCAGTACTTC. This translates into CSVAQGGHEQYF.

J is TRBJ1-1 and V is TRBV29-1, with 8 bases fitting TRBD1. Germline CDR1 and CDR2: SQVTM and ANQGSEA. The CDR3 loop spans 13 amino acids. Losses at the gene ends were 6 bases for V and 5 bases for J; bases not matched to a gene: 8. CDR3 sequence: CSVRRTGWTEAFF. The CDR3 nucleotides read TGCAGCGTACGAAGGACAGGGTGGACTGAAGCTTTCTTT.

The chain recombines TRBV11-2 with TRBJ2-3, with 11 bases fitting TRBD2. Germline V gene sequence: CDR1 SGHAT, CDR2 FQNNGV. The J segment lost 1 base and the V segment lost 6 bases, leaving 6 bases of the junction unmatched. This CDR3 has 16 amino acids. CDR3 in DNA: TGTGCCAGCAGTTCTCAGACTAGCGGGGGCACAGATACGCAGTATTTT. Amino acid sequence: CASSSQTSGGTDTQYF.

This clonotype was recorded once. The chain has TRBV27 and TRBJ1-2, with D perhaps TRBD1 (6 bases). CDR3 size: 13 residues. CDR1 is MNHEY and CDR2 is SMNVEV in the germline V gene (reference sequence). The germline V and J ends were trimmed by 6 bases and 5 bases, with 13 bases remaining between them. The CDR3 protein is CASRGGSLYGYTF. The CDR3 DNA follows: TGTGCCAGCAGAGGGGGATCACTTTATGGCTACACCTTC.

The chain links TRBV7-8 to TRBJ2-7; 12 bases map to TRBD2. Looked up from germline, CDR1 is SGHVS and CDR2 is FQNEAQ. The CDR3 is 15 residues long. Trimming cost V 3 bases and J 6 bases; bases outside gene matches: 6. The CDR3 nucleotides read TGTGCCAGCAGCTTTTTGACTAGCGGGAGTGGCGAGCAGTACTTC. This gives the protein CASSFLTSGSGEQYF.

This clonotype was seen a handful of times. CDR3 DNA sequence: TGTGCCAGCAGCGGGGGACAGAAAGAGACCCAGTACTTC. Its protein is CASSGGQKETQYF. V gene TRBV2 combines with J gene TRBJ2-5, with D perhaps TRBD1 (7 bases). The CDR3 has 13 amino acids. The V end was cut by 6 bases, the J end by 3 bases, with 11 bases between. CDR1 SNHLY and CDR2 FYNNEI come from the germline V gene.

The chain is built from TRBV29-1 and TRBJ2-7; 13 positions agree with TRBD2. CDR3 length: 16 amino acids. CDR1 and CDR2 from the germline V gene are SQVTM and ANQGSEA. Losses at the gene ends were 1 base for V and 6 bases for J; bases not matched to a gene: 9. The DNA for the CDR3 is TGCAGCGTTGAAGGACTAGCGGGAGGAGGGGTTCGCGAGCAGTACTTC. Its translation: CSVEGLAGGGVREQYF.

This chain uses TRBV29-1 with TRBJ1-1; 7 positions agree with TRBD1. V dropped 4 bases and J dropped 1; count of bases not matched to a gene: 3. This CDR3 has 13 amino acids. Germline CDR1 and CDR2: SQVTM and ANQGSEA. CDR3 nucleotide sequence: TGCAGCGTTGTGGGACAGCCGAACACTGAAGCTTTCTTT. Its translation is CSVVGQPNTEAFF. Looking up the rest from reference TRBV29-1 and TRBJ1-1 gives the full variable domain: SAVISQKPSRDICQRGTSLTIQCQVDSQVTMMFWYRQQPGQSLTLIATANQGSEATYESGFVIDKFPISRPNLTFSTLTVSNMSPEDSSIYLCSVVGQPNTEAFFGQGTRLTVV.

The chain carries TRBV29-1 and TRBJ2-3, with D maybe TRBD2 (5 bases). With 0 bases removed from V and 4 bases from J, the gap between germline ends came to 8 bases. Germline V gene sequence: CDR1 SQVTM, CDR2 ANQGSEA. The CDR3 sequence is 13 residues long. The CDR3 protein is CSVEDKAADTQYF. CDR3 DNA sequence: TGCAGCGTTGAAGATAAAGCGGCAGATACGCAGTATTTT.

The chain is built from TRBV12-3 or TRBV12-4 and TRBJ2-3; 7 nucleotides align to TRBD1. The CDR3 totals 19 residues. The ends lost 2 bases at V and 2 bases at J; junction bases unmatched: 16. The CDR3 sequence: CASSLTDRALSIFTDTQYF. The CDR3 DNA follows: TGTGCCAGCAGTTTAACCGACAGGGCCCTTTCCATATTCACAGATACGCAGTATTTT.

This clonotype was picked up a small number of times. The chain couples TRBV24-1 to TRBJ2-2, with D perhaps matching TRBD1 (5 bases). The CDR3 totals 14 residues. Germline V lookup: CDR1 KGHDR, CDR2 SFDVKD. V gave up 0 bases and J gave up 5 bases, with 6 bases separating them. CDR3 sequence (DNA): TGTGCCACCAGTGATTTGGACAGAACCGGGGAGCTGTTTTTT. Protein sequence: CATSDLDRTGELFF.

This clonotype has more than one count but fewer than ten. The chain combines TRBV6-5 with TRBJ2-7; the D is unclear. Germline values: CDR1 MNHEY, CDR2 SVGAGI. This CDR3 comprises 11 residues. The germline V and J ends were trimmed by 8 bases and 2 bases, with 7 bases remaining between them. CDR3 region: CASGITYEQYF. The CDR3 DNA follows: TGTGCCAGCGGAATAACCTACGAGCAGTACTTC.

The rearrangement uses TRBV20-1 and TRBJ1-1; D remains unclear. Germline CDR1 reads DFQATT; CDR2 reads SNEGSKA (reference sequence). Trimming left V 0 bases short and J 10 bases short, with 9 bases between. The CDR3 has 11 residues. DNA of the CDR3: TGCAGTGCTAGAGATCAAACGCTAGCTTTCTTT. Encoded protein: CSARDQTLAFF.

The rearrangement uses TRBV11-2 and TRBJ2-2; the D gene is possibly TRBD2 (6 bases). V dropped 7 bases and J dropped 1 base, with 10 bases sitting between them. The germline V gene encodes CDR1 SGHAT and CDR2 FQNNGV. The CDR3 covers 14 residues. Here the CDR3 reads CASKMGGNTGELFF. CDR3 coding DNA: TGTGCCAGCAAAATGGGAGGGAACACCGGGGAGCTGTTTTTT.

The chain has TRBV11-1 and TRBJ1-2; 7 nucleotides match TRBD1. The CDR3 spans 16 residues. Trimming cost V 3 bases and J 4 bases; bases outside gene matches: 11. Germline-derived CDR1 and CDR2 are SGHAT and FQDESV (reference sequence). Written as DNA, the CDR3 is TGTGCCAGCAGCTTGGCGACAGGGACTCGGTTCTATGGCTACACCTTC. The encoded protein is CASSLATGTRFYGYTF. The full variable domain, rest sourced from reference TRBV11-1 and TRBJ1-2, is EAEVAQSPRYKITEKSQAVAFWCDPISGHATLYWYRQILGQGPELLVQFQDESVVDDSQLPKDRFSAERLKGVDSTLKIQPAELGDSAMYLCASSLATGTRFYGYTFGSGTRLTVV.

The chain combines TRBV12-3 or TRBV12-4 with TRBJ1-1; D is uncertain. V lost 6 bases and J 1 base, leaving 15 bases between the germline ends. This CDR3 contains 15 residues. The CDR3 DNA is TGTGCCAGCAGCGACCAAGCCTTTCAGAACACTGAAGCTTTCTTT. Protein sequence: CASSDQAFQNTEAFF.

The chain combines TRBV7-2 with TRBJ2-7, with D possibly called TRBD1 or TRBD2 (5 bases each). The V end lost 5 bases, the J end lost 2 bases, and 13 bases lay between the germline ends. The CDR3 extends over 14 amino acids. The germline V gene encodes CDR1 SGHTA and CDR2 FQGNSA. The DNA of the CDR3 is TGTGCCAGCAGCCAAGGGGACCGACCCTACGAGCAGTACTTC. It encodes CASSQGDRPYEQYF.

Details on this clonotype: The junction and the germline gene differ at one end; a read error may be behind it. This sequence joins TRBV5-5 and TRBJ2-7, with 12 bases aligning to TRBD1. From germline, CDR1 is SGHKS and CDR2 YYEKEE (reference sequence). The CDR3 is 15 residues long. Here the CDR3 reads CAGSGWDRGHYEQYF. CDR3 nucleotide sequence: TGTGCCGGCAGCGGGTGGGACAGGGGGCACTACGAGCAGTACTTC.